This T cell receptor beta chain was recovered during a study of OX40 agonist ivuxolimab in advanced cancers. Profiling relied on immunoSEQ multiplex PCR, and the TCRdb table lists in-frame clones only, not all of them. The sample includes about 89,000 clones, roughly 93% seen only once; the top ten take less than 0.75%. V dropped 1 base and J dropped 8 bases, with 12 bases sitting between them. The CDR3 covers 13 residues. Germline lookup yields CDR1 LGHNA and CDR2 YSLEER. This clonotype originated in an adult with an advanced solid tumor such as melanoma, head and neck, liver or kidney cancer. The sequenced sample was CD4+ or CD8+ T cells sorted from blood, obtained in a trial of the OX40 agonist ivuxolimab. The chain carries TRBV4-3 and TRBJ2-7, with D maybe TRBD1 (5 bases). CDR3 loop: CASSQATGKKQYF. The CDR3 DNA is TGCGCCAGCAGCCAAGCTACAGGCAAAAAGCAGTACTTC.